This TCR beta chain was observed in a study of cytomegalovirus exposure and HLA in healthy donors (dated 2017 in TCRdb). Regarding the research as a whole: An earlier analysis of 587 of the donors reported about 280 Gb of sequence data and 117 million unique TCR beta sequences obtained from about 179 million T cells. The study combined high-throughput TCR immunosequencing, statistical association of individual TCRs with disease status, and machine learning to predict cytomegalovirus infection status. The T cell repertoires of around 670 subjects were profiled by immunosequencing and related to cytomegalovirus serostatus. The study aimed to test whether cataloging public T cell receptors could reveal signatures of past pathogen exposure. Roughly 300 gigabases of sequencing data and around 88 million unique TCR sequences made up an early release that covered 500 to 650 HLA-typed donors. In an earlier analysis of several hundred of the donors, high-throughput TCR beta sequencing was used to judge whether each TCR beta V gene segment behaved as functional or pseudogenic. A handful of DR-DQ haplotypes were treated as single units for association and clustering because of strong linkage in the cohort. Donor age, sex, ethnicity and CMV serostatus were compiled together with the repertoire data. Of the 300 to 450 genotyped donors, approximately 80% were placed in the genetic ancestry cluster associated with self-reported Caucasian donors. In the later analysis, no new phenotypic data were used to find candidate immune exposures; instead, reliance was placed on TCR beta sequences and their occurrence across donors. Among around 400 genotyped donors of the cohort, an average of approximately 220,000 unique TCR beta nucleotide sequences was sequenced per donor, of which about 18% were non-productive. A later analysis re-examined previously published TCR beta repertoires from just over 650 donors and added high-resolution HLA genotyping to investigate patterns of TCR occurrence. Besides the first cohort of roughly 660 subjects, a separate validation cohort made up of 95 to 150 different subjects was used. HLA typing included class I and class II loci at four-digit resolution. Every repertoire in the discovery cohort had been generated on one and the same sequencing platform. Typing coverage varied by locus: roughly 629-630 donors for A, B, C, DRB1 and DQB1; 522 for DQA1; more than 600 for DPA1; approximately 490 for DPB1. In a later genetic analysis, genome-wide SNP genotypes for about 55% of the roughly 670 donors were used, and that subset was treated as a discovery cohort. The study at large found these results: V-gene and J-gene trimming of TCR beta chains was associated with a missense DCLRE1C variant in a later genetic analysis, and the association was replicated in an independent cohort. In a later analysis, TCR association rates were found to vary across HLA loci, with the most associated TCRs seen for DRB1 alleles and the fewest for HLA-C alleles. In a later analysis, 15,000 to 20,000 TCR beta sequences were associated with specific HLA alleles at a false discovery rate of 0.05. Immune exposure information for the cohort was limited to CMV serostatus. Compared with the roughly 600-donor mean, donors in an Asian-associated ancestry cluster had fewer N-insertions in productive TCRs, according to a later genetic analysis. Presence/absence analyses assumed roughly uniform sequencing depth across donors, an assumption that may not hold. A total of roughly 160 TCR beta chains were listed by the study as associated with cytomegalovirus. Across donors, most TCR sequences were observed very rarely, whereas some public TCRs were present in many individuals. In an earlier analysis of about 600 of the donors, most TCR beta V segments appeared in productive rearrangements about 87% or about 30% of the time, broadly matching IMGT annotations. Because HLA typing was unavailable for some donors at each locus, only the typed subset was used in association tests. In a later analysis, most CMV-associated TCR beta chains were found to appear HLA-restricted, with HLA associations seemingly driven largely by CMV exposure. Only TCR beta chains were sequenced in this cohort, and the absence of alpha or paired-chain data limited detectable features. Some IMGT-functional V segments, including TRBV6-2 and TRBV6-3, could not be distinguished by the 87-base-pair reads and were therefore excluded. In a later analysis, HLA-associated TCR beta chains were found to be more clonally expanded and to have lower generation probabilities than equally common non-associated chains. Linkage disequilibrium might explain the correlated functional status among segregating V segments, but an unknown experimental factor could not be ruled out. The classifier was reported to diagnose cytomegalovirus status with high specificity and sensitivity in both the original and validation cohorts. A cluster of highly shared sequence variants was judged likely to be a technical artifact of the sequencing pipeline. Because counts were too low, about 15 rarely observed V segments, including chromosome 9 orphons, were left out of the earlier analysis of over 550 of the donors. Three of the identified cytomegalovirus-associated TCR beta chains were confirmed in vitro to be specific for cytomegalovirus antigens. When HLA alleles, especially DR and DQ, strongly co-occurred, attributing TCR associations to individual alleles was difficult. A further reported finding was that TCR beta sequences accurately predicted the HLA-A and HLA-B alleles for most subjects in the first cohort. According to a later analysis, parvovirus B19, influenza, CMV and Epstein-Barr virus appeared linked to several top co-occurrence clusters. The authors suggested that the approach could potentially be extended to other disease states and immunological phenotypes.

The cohort was made up of several hundred healthy bone marrow donors. All cohort members were sampled while nominally healthy, although unrecorded immune exposures were likely present. The donor was CMV seronegative and was included in the group of a few hundred seronegative cohort members. A peripheral blood sample was collected from each donor, and TCR beta sequencing was performed on peripheral blood mononuclear cells. Genomic DNA extraction from the blood cell samples was performed with the Qiagen DNeasy Blood Extraction Kit. The library was built by means of the immunoSEQ multiplex PCR assay. A mixture of 60 forward primers for TCR Vbeta segments and 13 reverse primers for TCR Jbeta segments was used in the multiplex PCR. A multiplex PCR assay on genomic DNA amplified the CDR3 region of rearranged TCR beta genes. On the Illumina HiSeq System, the amplified TCR beta libraries were sequenced as 87-base-pair reads. The paper's data handling went like this. Across the 666 repertoires, a later analysis counted 78 million or so unique TCR beta chains, some 11 million of which were shared by at least two donors. A nearest-neighbor algorithm error-corrected the raw reads and collapsed the reads into unique sequences, merging closely related sequences to remove PCR and sequencing errors. To assign V, D and J gene segments, CDR3 sequences were aligned to IMGT reference sequences. For a sequence to be retained, a match of at least six nucleotides to both a V gene segment and a J gene segment was required. Rearrangements were classified as productive when the CDR3 lacked stop codons and remained in frame with V and J, and all other rearrangements were classified as non-productive. CDR3 was defined by IMGT convention, running from the second conserved V-encoded cysteine to the conserved J-encoded phenylalanine. In an earlier analysis of approximately 500 of the donors, sequences lacking an unambiguous match to a single V gene segment were excluded. In an earlier analysis of 587 of the donors, V segments were called functional above 56.7% productive rearrangements and were called segregating when the between-donor standard deviation exceeded 5%. A statistical classification framework was built to diagnose cytomegalovirus status from the catalog of TCR beta chain sequences. A later analysis assigned V and J genes by comparing TCR nucleotide sequences with IMGT/GENE-DB human TR gene sequences. In a later analysis, CDR3 sequences and most-parsimonious VDJ recombination scenarios were assigned using the TCRdist pipeline. In a later analysis, each TCR beta chain was defined by its CDR3 amino acid sequence together with its V-gene family, and reads without a unique V-gene family were excluded. A later analysis removed 592 highly shared, low-generation-probability nucleotide sequences to deal with suspected cross-contamination and a sequencing artifact. A later analysis calculated a clonal expansion index for each public chain from normalized within-repertoire ranks of inferred template counts. A later analysis computed generation probabilities with a VDJ recombination model fitted to out-of-frame rearrangements, and checked the results against IGoR. In a later analysis, hypergeometric tests were used to score TCR-TCR, TCR-HLA and TCR-CMV co-occurrence, with a repertoire-size bias correction applied to TCR pairs. False discovery rates were estimated in a later analysis by permuting HLA or CMV assignments 20 times. In a later analysis, co-occurring TCRs were grouped using DBSCAN, with TCRdist sequence similarity added in when clustering inside HLA-allele-positive subsets. For co-occurrence clustering, repertoires with fewer than 30,000 or more than 120,000 public chains were excluded, along with a handful of repertoires with anomalous nucleotide sharing. What TCRdb holds here is the immuneACCESS table cut down to in-frame rearrangements. Part of the clones is not present; checked against another copy, under half of the missing clones reflect an unresolved V gene, and the others are unexplained. The D gene and trimming were derived from the DNA, and the V and J assignments and clone size from that table. This sample has some 210,000 clones in its table, and 85% to 90% of those were observed once. The ten largest clones represent 1% to 1.5% of the sample.

Trimming takes 0 bases from V and 7 bases from J, and the germline ends sit 7 bases apart. Per the germline V gene, MNHEY is the CDR1 and SVGAGI is the CDR2. The cysteine opens and the phenylalanine closes a CDR3 of 14 amino acids. Only the CDR3 DNA stays, 42 bases, in frame from base 1. Worth noting for this clone: Its cognate antigen has yet to be identified. No base quality information exists; no much larger clone differs at one position.

The specimen was PBMCs. This TCR derives from a man aged 25-45 years in good health and CMV-seronegative. The V gene is TRBV6-5 and the J gene is TRBJ1-6; TRBD1 might be the D gene, on 6 matching bases. The sequence in DNA is TGTGCCAGCAGTTACTCCAGGGGAAATTCACCCCTCCACTTT. Its protein is CASSYSRGNSPLHF.